This T cell receptor beta chain stems from a study of identical twins. Template switching (which added a universal primer site) was used, and cDNA carried unique molecular identifiers. TCRdb analysed the 5' RACE reads with MiXCR anew, one entry per CDR3 protein. The sample carries approximately 230,000 distinct CDR3 sequences, around 15% recorded once. This clonotype has a count of ten or more. Antigen: not known. Study observations and caveats: Fewer insertions characterized abundant cord blood beta clonotypes, whereas memory repertoires showed none. Diverse VJ usage suggested most zero-insertion clonotypes were not invariant T cells. There was an excess of low generation probability in the out-of-frame alpha sequences that twins shared.

V dropped 2 bases and J dropped 4; count of bases not matched to a gene: 3. Germline values: CDR1 SGHRS, CDR2 YFSETQ. The CDR3 is 15 residues long. This receptor was obtained from a woman under 30 in good health. Sequenced: memory (CD45RO+) T cells sorted from blood. This sequence joins TRBV5-1 and TRBJ2-1; TRBD2 aligns across 10 bases. The CDR3 nucleotides read TGCGCCAGCAGCTTACTAGCGGGGCCTTACAATGAGCAGTTCTTC. The encoded protein is CASSLLAGPYNEQFF.